The source of this T cell receptor (beta chain) is a study of regulatory T cells in long-lasting Graves disease. For the study at large: The term persistent Graves' disease signified upward of 5 years on antithyroid drugs with positive TSH receptor antibodies. Points from the study as a whole: Persistent patients shared more public clonotypes (2,741) than newly diagnosed patients (around 1,000).

Construction of TCR beta libraries relied on iRepertoire HTBI primers and on Arm-PCR targeting CDR3 regions. One entry per CDR3 protein results from TCRdb running MiXCR on the multiplex PCR reads. The profile covers roughly 430,000 distinct CDR3 sequences, with roughly 23% appearing a single time and roughly an eighth taken by the ten largest. Concerning this clonotype itself: The antigen remains undetermined.

Time point given: persistent/refractory GD, antithyroid drugs over 5 years with positive TRAb. Following extraction of RNA from PBMCs, that RNA was used to make the TCR library. From an endocrinology department in Xi'an, China, came the patients. The receptor comes from a female donor with Graves disease. Sequencing used peripheral blood mononuclear cells (PBMCs), obtained when the disease was refractory, from a patient treated with antithyroid drugs.

In DNA, the CDR3 is TGCAGCGTTGAAGGCCTAGCTGGCACAGATACGCAGTATTTT. Translated, it gives CSVEGLAGTDTQYF. The rearrangement uses TRBV29-1 and TRBJ2-3, with TRBD2 as a possible D gene (5 bases). V lost 1 base, J lost 1 base, and 9 bases lay in between. Germline loops: CDR1 SQVTM, CDR2 ANQGSEA. This CDR3 has 14 residues.